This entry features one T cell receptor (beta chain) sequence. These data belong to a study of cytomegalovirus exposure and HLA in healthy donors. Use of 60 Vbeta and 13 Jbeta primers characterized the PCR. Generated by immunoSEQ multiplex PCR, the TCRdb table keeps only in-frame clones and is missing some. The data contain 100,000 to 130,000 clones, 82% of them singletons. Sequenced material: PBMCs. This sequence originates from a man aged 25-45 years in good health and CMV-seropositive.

This chain's CDR3 is CASRAFWGDQPQHF. CDR3 coding DNA: TGTGCCAGCAGAGCCTTTTGGGGCGATCAGCCCCAGCATTTT. V and J are TRBV6-1 and TRBJ1-5, with D possibly TRBD1 on 5 matching bases. The V and J ends lost 6 bases and 5 bases respectively, with 14 bases between them. The CDR3 extends over 14 amino acids. CDR1 and CDR2 from the germline V gene are MNHNS and SASEGT.